The 17 T cell receptor beta chains reported below all come from one sample, sequenced in a study of blood T cells in healthy people across ages. The use of a sample-barcoded 5' primer and a J-beta primer mix characterized a second PCR of about 7 to 12 cycles. TCRdb re-analysed the 5' RACE reads in MiXCR, keeping a single row per CDR3 protein. The data contain some 1.5 million distinct CDR3 sequences, 28% of them singletons. The sequenced sample was blood. The receptors were sampled from a woman younger than 45 in good health.

This clonotype was observed at least ten times. The genes are TRBV10-3 and TRBJ2-5; D is possibly TRBD1 or TRBD2 (5 bases each). The CDR3 is made up of 15 amino acids. Per the germline V gene, CDR1 is ENHRY and CDR2 is SYGVKD. The ends were cut back, 6 bases at V and 4 bases at J, with 18 bases in the middle. Here the CDR3 DNA reads TGTGCCATCAGGCCGGGTGGGGGAGTAGGAGAGACCCAGTACTTC. Translating gives CAIRPGGGVGETQYF.

The V call is TRBV7-9, the J call TRBJ2-1, with 7 bases matching TRBD2. This CDR3 spans 12 amino acids. Germline V gene data show CDR1 as SEHNR and CDR2 as FQNEAQ (reference sequence). V lost 5 bases, J lost 9 bases, and 4 bases stayed unmatched. The DNA of the CDR3 is TGTGCCAGCAGCACCCCTAGCGGTGAGCAGTTCTTC. Residues: CASSTPSGEQFF.

V gene TRBV7-6 combines with J gene TRBJ2-7, with a weak D call TRBD2 (7 bases). The V end was cut by 5 bases, the J end by 3 bases, with 17 bases between. This CDR3 has 15 amino acids. Per germline, CDR1 SGHVS and CDR2 FNYEAQ. The CDR3 sequence is CASSQGGGTNYEQYF. For the CDR3, the DNA is TGTGCCAGCAGCCAGGGAGGGGGGACCAACTACGAGCAGTACTTC. The full variable domain, its missing parts supplied by reference TRBV7-6 and TRBJ2-7, is GAGVSQSPRYKVTKRGQDVALRCDPISGHVSLYWYRQALGQGPEFLTYFNYEAQQDKSGLPNDRFSAERPEGSISTLTIQRTEQRDSAMYRCASSQGGGTNYEQYFGPGTRLTVT.

V and J are TRBV6-2 or TRBV6-3 and TRBJ1-1; D remains unclear. Trimming pared 5 bases from V and 0 bases from J, leaving 10 bases between. Germline CDR1 is MNHEY and CDR2 is SVGEGT. This CDR3 contains 14 residues. CDR3 region: CASSPWNMNTEAFF. The CDR3 DNA follows: TGTGCCAGCAGTCCTTGGAACATGAACACTGAAGCTTTCTTT.

This clonotype has only a few counts. The chain couples TRBV20-1 to TRBJ2-3; D is unresolved. Germline assignment: CDR1 DFQATT and CDR2 SNEGSKA (reference sequence). CDR3 size: 16 residues. Trimming pared 3 bases from V and 2 bases from J, leaving 18 bases between. CDR3 coding DNA: TGCAGTGCTAGGCGGCATCCGCACGACGACACAGATACGCAGTATTTT. This codes for CSARRHPHDDTDTQYF.

The genes are TRBV29-1 and TRBJ1-2, with 7 bases aligning to TRBD1. This CDR3 comprises 11 residues. Germline V CDR1 and CDR2: SQVTM, ANQGSEA. The J segment lost 4 bases and the V segment lost 6 bases, leaving 2 bases of the junction unmatched. CDR3 nucleotide sequence: TGCAGCGTGTGGGACAGCTATGGCTACACCTTC. It yields the protein CSVWDSYGYTF.

This clonotype was seen ten or more times. V and J are TRBV20-1 and TRBJ2-7; D assignment may be TRBD1 or TRBD2 (5 bases each). Germline CDR1 DFQATT, CDR2 SNEGSKA (reference sequence). CDR3 length equals 14 residues. V lost 3 bases to trimming and J lost 2 bases, with 14 bases between them. The CDR3 loop is CSASSAGTTYEQYF. CDR3 in DNA: TGCAGTGCTAGCTCGGCCGGGACCACCTACGAGCAGTACTTC.

Many counts were recorded for this clonotype. The chain carries TRBV7-2 and TRBJ2-1, with TRBD2 identical over 9 bases. Germline CDR1 SGHTA, CDR2 FQGNSA. V lost 1 base to trimming and J lost 7 bases; unmatched junction nucleotides: 5. The CDR3 is made up of 15 amino acids. This chain's CDR3 is CASSLVAGGRNEQFF. CDR3 DNA sequence: TGTGCCAGCAGCTTAGTCGCGGGAGGGAGAAATGAGCAGTTCTTC.

This sequence joins TRBV20-1 and TRBJ2-7; D remains unclear. Deletions cut 3 bases from V and 4 bases from J, with 4 bases between. The CDR3 runs 10 residues. In germline, CDR1 is DFQATT, CDR2 SNEGSKA (reference sequence). The CDR3 nucleotides read TGCAGTGCTAGTCGGTACGAGCAGTACTTC. Encoded protein: CSASRYEQYF.

This clonotype showed up many times. The rearrangement uses TRBV27 and TRBJ2-7; D is possibly TRBD1 (5 bases). CDR1 and CDR2 (germline): MNHEY, SMNVEV (reference sequence). V was clipped by 0 bases and J by 3 bases, with 15 bases between them. The CDR3 is 16 residues long. The CDR3: CASSLSVAGLNYEQYF. DNA for the CDR3: TGTGCCAGCAGTTTATCGGTTGCAGGGCTCAACTACGAGCAGTACTTC.

The chain couples TRBV20-1 to TRBJ2-2; no reliable D call. This CDR3 comprises 18 residues. The germline V gene has CDR1 DFQATT and CDR2 SNEGSKA (reference sequence). V lost 2 bases to trimming and J lost 0 bases, with 19 bases between them. This CDR3 is CSARLAASRSSNTGELFF. CDR3 in DNA: TGCAGTGCTAGACTTGCCGCGTCCCGCTCATCGAACACCGGGGAGCTGTTTTTT.

A few counts support this clonotype. CDR3 sequence: CASSGKGTYTYEQYF. As DNA, the CDR3 is TGTGCCAGCAGTGGAAAGGGGACGTACACCTACGAGCAGTACTTC. This rearrangement joins TRBV6-2 or TRBV6-3 to TRBJ2-7; D tentatively reads TRBD1 or TRBD2 (5 bases each). The CDR3 contains 15 residues. The germline V gene encodes CDR1 MNHEY and CDR2 SVGEGT. V lost 5 bases to trimming and J lost 2 bases, with 16 bases between them.

At least ten counts were recorded for this clonotype. The chain carries TRBV10-3 and TRBJ2-7, with 11 bases matching TRBD1. The CDR3 covers 15 residues. Germline CDR1 and CDR2: ENHRY and SYGVKD. V shed 2 bases and J 2 bases; nucleotides not matched to a gene: 2. The CDR3 nucleotides are TGTGCCATCAGTGAGGGGACAGGGGGTCCCTACGAGCAGTACTTC. Its protein is CAISEGTGGPYEQYF.

In regard to this clonotype: It may be a read error: a sequence one base away is much more abundant. J is TRBJ1-5 and V is TRBV5-1; D is perhaps TRBD1 (5 bases). The CDR3 is 14 residues long. Germline lookup yields CDR1 SGHRS and CDR2 YFSETQ. In DNA, the CDR3 is TGCGCCAGCAGCGAGGGGCATAGCAATCAGTCCCAGCATTTT. Translating gives CASSEGHSNQSQHF.

The V gene is TRBV2, the J gene TRBJ2-7; 12 nucleotides agree with TRBD1. V gave up 6 bases and J gave up 5 bases; unmatched junction bases: 8. The CDR3 is made up of 15 amino acids. Looked up from germline, CDR1 is SNHLY and CDR2 is FYNNEI. The CDR3 loop reads CASRRDRGLGDEQYF. For the CDR3, the DNA is TGTGCCAGCAGACGGGACAGGGGGCTCGGCGACGAGCAGTACTTC.

This clonotype has only a few counts. The chain joins TRBV5-1 to TRBJ2-1; 8 bases map to TRBD2. Trimming removed 3 bases from V and 8 bases from J; junction bases left unmatched: 7. Germline V CDR1 and CDR2: SGHRS, YFSETQ. CDR3 length: 14 amino acids. CDR3 region: CASSYEAGVDEQFF. The CDR3 region has the DNA TGCGCCAGCAGCTATGAAGCGGGGGTTGATGAGCAGTTCTTC.

Of note for this clonotype: A much bigger clone sits one base away, suggesting this may be a read error. The V gene is TRBV15, the J gene TRBJ2-1, with 11 bases fitting TRBD1. Germline assignment: CDR1 LNHNV and CDR2 YYDKDF (reference sequence). V trimming: 1 base; J trimming: 9 bases; junction bases outside the gene matches: 17. The CDR3 totals 19 residues. This chain's CDR3 is CATSRATFPGQGDPCEQFF. CDR3 DNA: TGTGCCACCAGCAGAGCTACCTTTCCGGGACAGGGGGACCCCTGTGAGCAGTTCTTC.